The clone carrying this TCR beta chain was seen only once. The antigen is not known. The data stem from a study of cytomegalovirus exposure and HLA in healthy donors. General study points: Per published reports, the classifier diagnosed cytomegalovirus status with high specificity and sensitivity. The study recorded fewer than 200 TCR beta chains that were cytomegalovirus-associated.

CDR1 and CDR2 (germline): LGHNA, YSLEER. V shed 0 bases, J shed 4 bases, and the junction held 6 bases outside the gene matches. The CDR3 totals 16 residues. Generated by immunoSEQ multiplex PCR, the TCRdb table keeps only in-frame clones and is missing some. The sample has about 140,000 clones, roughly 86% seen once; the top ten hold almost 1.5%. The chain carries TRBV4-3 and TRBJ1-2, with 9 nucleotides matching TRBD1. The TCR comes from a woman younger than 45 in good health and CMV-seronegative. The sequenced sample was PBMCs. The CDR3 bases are TGCGCCAGCAGCCAAGATTCGAGACAGGGGGTCTATGGCTACACCTTC. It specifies CASSQDSRQGVYGYTF.